The 27 T cell receptor beta chains below all came from one sample that was sequenced in a study of T cells in Graves' hyperthyroidism and ophthalmopathy. TCR beta CDR3 regions were amplified from RNA. The HTBI primer set served for first-round RT-PCR of the TCR CDR3. TCRdb analysed the multiplex PCR reads with MiXCR anew, one entry per CDR3 protein. The sample contains around 350,000 distinct CDR3 sequences, approximately 19% of which appear only once. Sequencing input: blood. These receptors originate from a woman under 30 with Graves' hyperthyroidism.

This clonotype was observed a handful of times. V is TRBV18 and J is TRBJ2-7; TRBD2 matches 7 bases. Per the germline V gene, CDR1 is KGHSH and CDR2 is LQKENI. Trimming removed 3 bases from V and 3 bases from J; junction bases left unmatched: 2. The CDR3 totals 13 residues. CDR3 region: CASSPLADYEQYF. CDR3 in DNA: TGTGCCAGCTCACCGCTAGCGGACTACGAGCAGTACTTC.

This clonotype appeared many times. The chain carries TRBV20-1 and TRBJ1-6; D gene uncertain. Germline-derived CDR1 and CDR2 are DFQATT and SNEGSKA (reference sequence). The CDR3 contains 15 residues. The V gene lost 6 bases and the J gene lost 6 bases, with 18 bases spanning the gap. The CDR3 DNA reads TGCAGTGCCTTGGCGACGGTGGGTGGTAATTCACCCCTCCACTTT. Its translation is CSALATVGGNSPLHF.

This clonotype was counted many times. The rearrangement uses TRBV20-1 and TRBJ2-7, with TRBD2 identical over 8 bases. Germline trimming cut 7 bases from V and 3 bases from J; bases unmatched to any gene: 5. This CDR3 is 12 amino acids long. CDR1 and CDR2 (germline): DFQATT, SNEGSKA (reference sequence). The CDR3 loop reads CSVREGNYEQYF. The CDR3 DNA reads TGCAGTGTTCGGGAGGGGAACTACGAGCAGTACTTC.

This clonotype has ten or more counts. The V and J genes are TRBV30 and TRBJ1-1; 7 nucleotides line up with TRBD1. V lost 5 bases and J lost 11; bases outside the gene matches: 8. CDR1 is GTSNPN and CDR2 is SVGIG in the germline V gene (reference sequence). The CDR3 is made up of 11 amino acids. CDR3 loop: CAWDGGTEAFF. The CDR3 coding sequence is TGTGCCTGGGACGGGGGGACAGAGGCTTTCTTT.

The genes are TRBV12-3 or TRBV12-4 and TRBJ1-6, with D possibly TRBD1 on 6 matching bases. The ends were cut back, 6 bases at V and 1 base at J, with 13 bases in the middle. The CDR3 sequence is 16 residues long. CDR3 protein: CASRNRVMSYNSPLHF. CDR3 bases: TGTGCCAGCAGAAACAGGGTTATGTCCTATAATTCACCCCTCCACTTT.

This chain joins TRBV15 and TRBJ1-2, with TRBD1 identical over 7 bases. Trimming took 4 bases from V and 4 from J; bases not matched to a gene: 9. The CDR3 loop spans 15 amino acids. The V gene's germline CDR1 is LNHNV and CDR2 YYDKDF (reference sequence). CDR3 bases: TGTGCCACCAGCAATACAGGGGACGGACGCTATGGCTACACCTTC. Translation gives CATSNTGDGRYGYTF.

In this sample, this clonotype turned up many times. This CDR3 reads CASTLRNLKLQETQYF. The DNA for the CDR3 is TGTGCCAGCACCCTTCGGAATCTAAAACTACAAGAGACCCAGTACTTC. The gene calls are TRBV7-3 and TRBJ2-5; no clear D. CDR3 length: 16 amino acids. With 7 bases removed from V and 2 bases from J, the gap between germline ends came to 20 bases. Germline V gives CDR1 SGHTA, CDR2 FQGTGA. Supplemented by reference TRBV7-3 and TRBJ2-5, the full variable domain reads GAGVSQTPSNKVTEKGKYVELRCDPISGHTALYWYRQSLGQGPEFLIYFQGTGAADDSGLPNDRFFAVRPEGSVSTLKIQRTERGDSAVYLCASTLRNLKLQETQYFGPGTRLLVL.

The CDR3 is CASTRDRIGTGELFF. The CDR3 DNA sequence: TGTGCCAGCACCCGGGACAGGATCGGCACCGGGGAGCTGTTTTTT. This rearrangement joins TRBV11-2 to TRBJ2-2; 8 positions agree with TRBD1. Germline CDR1 and CDR2: SGHAT and FQNNGV. V was pared by 7 bases and J by 4 bases, with 8 bases of the junction left unmatched. The CDR3 spans 15 residues.

The table lists this clonotype with many counts. The genes are TRBV19 and TRBJ2-2, with D possibly being TRBD2 (5 bases). The CDR3 loop spans 15 amino acids. Germline lookup yields CDR1 LNHDA and CDR2 SQIVND (reference sequence). Trimming removed 10 bases at V and 3 bases at J, with 18 bases between. The CDR3 coding sequence is TGTGCCAACCTTAGCGCCAGAGTTTACACCGGGGAGCTGTTTTTT. Translating gives CANLSARVYTGELFF.

V gene TRBV4-1 combines with J gene TRBJ1-2, with TRBD1 matching over 9 bases. The germline V gene has CDR1 MGHRA and CDR2 YSYEKL. This CDR3 has 15 amino acids. The V and J ends lost 0 bases and 8 bases, in that order; junction bases with no gene match: 7. DNA for the CDR3: TGCGCCAGCAGCCAAGAGGAGGGACAGGGTTGGGGCTACACCTTC. Translation: CASSQEEGQGWGYTF.

The V call is TRBV3-1, the J call TRBJ2-2; D might be TRBD2 (6 bases). CDR1 is LGHDT, CDR2 YNNKEL, per germline (reference sequence). This CDR3 has 16 residues. V was shortened by 0 bases and J by 5 bases, with 13 bases between the two germline ends. The CDR3 protein is CASSQDRDWVTGELFF. The CDR3 DNA reads TGTGCCAGCAGCCAAGATCGGGACTGGGTAACCGGGGAGCTGTTTTTT.

This clonotype was counted ten times or more. The rearrangement links TRBV20-1 to TRBJ1-2; 7 nucleotides agree with TRBD1. CDR3 size: 15 residues. The V segment lost 3 bases and the J segment 3 bases; nucleotides outside the gene matches: 10. From germline, CDR1 is DFQATT and CDR2 SNEGSKA (reference sequence). CDR3 in DNA: TGCAGTGCTAGGGACGACAGGGCGGGCGACTATGGCTACACCTTC. Its translation is CSARDDRAGDYGYTF.

This clonotype was found many times. CDR3 in amino acids: CASSYSLRNTEAFF. The CDR3 region has the DNA TGTGCCAGCAGTTACTCTCTCAGGAACACTGAAGCTTTCTTT. The rearrangement joins TRBV6-2 or TRBV6-3 to TRBJ1-1, with D uncertain. Germline V CDR1 and CDR2: MNHEY, SVGEGT. This CDR3 is 14 amino acids long. V lost 0 bases to trimming and J lost 1 base, with 6 bases between them.

This clonotype came up many times. This chain uses TRBV27 with TRBJ1-2, with D hard to call. V lost 6 bases to trimming and J lost 0 bases, with 11 bases between them. Germline V lookup: CDR1 MNHEY, CDR2 SMNVEV (reference sequence). The CDR3 extends over 14 amino acids. CDR3 sequence reads: CASSPTGANYGYTF. The CDR3 DNA reads TGTGCCAGCAGCCCGACCGGGGCTAACTATGGCTACACCTTC.

The table lists this clonotype with many counts. The chain is built from TRBV5-1 and TRBJ1-1; 10 bases fit TRBD1. The CDR3 has 17 residues. Trimming cost V 4 bases and J 1 base; bases outside gene matches: 10. Germline V gives CDR1 SGHRS, CDR2 YFSETQ. CDR3 DNA sequence: TGCGCCAGCAGCCCCACAACGACAGGGGGCGGGAACACTGAAGCTTTCTTT. Translation gives CASSPTTTGGGNTEAFF.

This clonotype was detected many times. This chain uses TRBV4-1 with TRBJ1-1; D gene ambiguous. Deletions cut 4 bases from V and 1 base from J, with 22 bases between. This CDR3 spans 18 amino acids. Germline-derived CDR1 and CDR2 are MGHRA and YSYEKL. The CDR3 DNA follows: TGCGCCAGCAGCCCGGGCGGGATTGCCCTCCTTCAGAACACTGAAGCTTTCTTT. Its translation is CASSPGGIALLQNTEAFF.

The chain carries TRBV6-1 and TRBJ1-6, with no clear D. Germline CDR1 and CDR2: MNHNS and SASEGT. The CDR3 runs to 10 residues. V lost 4 bases and J lost 14, with 6 bases in between. The CDR3 loop is CASSGPSLHF. Here the CDR3 DNA reads TGTGCCAGCAGTGGCCCGTCCCTCCACTTT.

The genes are TRBV2 and TRBJ1-5, with unresolved D. With 8 bases removed from V and 2 bases from J, the gap between germline ends came to 19 bases. The germline gives CDR1 SNHLY, CDR2 FYNNEI. The CDR3 covers 16 residues. The CDR3 spells CASRRAERLGNQPQHF. CDR3 DNA sequence: TGTGCCAGCCGCCGGGCGGAAAGGCTTGGCAATCAGCCCCAGCATTTT.

This clonotype occurred many times. This CDR3 is CASKTANTGELFF. The CDR3 DNA reads as TGTGCCAGCAAAACAGCCAACACCGGGGAGCTGTTTTTT. The chain couples TRBV6-5 to TRBJ2-2; D remains ambiguous. The CDR3 contains 13 residues. Germline V lookup: CDR1 MNHEY, CDR2 SVGAGI. V shed 7 bases and J shed 2 bases, with 8 bases lying between them.

The table lists this clonotype with a count of one. The chain recombines TRBV6-5 with TRBJ2-7; D might be TRBD1 (5 bases). The CDR3 extends over 14 amino acids. Trimming took off 4 bases at V and 0 bases at J, with 10 bases between the two ends. Germline CDR1 MNHEY, CDR2 SVGAGI. DNA of the CDR3: TGTGCCAGCAGTTCCGACAGTTTCTCCTACGAGCAGTACTTC. Its translation is CASSSDSFSYEQYF.

The chain joins TRBV30 to TRBJ2-5, with 9 positions matching TRBD2. Germline CDR1 GTSNPN, CDR2 SVGIG (reference sequence). The junction had 9 bases not matched to a gene; V was cut back by 3 bases and J by 4 bases. The CDR3 spans 15 residues. For the CDR3, the DNA is TGTGCCTGGAGGGGGCGGGGGGGCCGCGGAGAGACCCAGTACTTC. Its translation: CAWRGRGGRGETQYF.

This clonotype was observed many times. The chain carries TRBV20-1 and TRBJ2-2, with D perhaps given as TRBD1 or TRBD2 (5 bases each). Per the germline V gene, CDR1 is DFQATT and CDR2 is SNEGSKA (reference sequence). V lost 3 bases and J 7 bases, leaving 9 bases between the germline ends. CDR3 size: 12 residues. The CDR3 loop is CSASRESGELFF. The CDR3 DNA reads as TGCAGTGCTAGCAGGGAGAGCGGGGAGCTGTTTTTT.

This clonotype has at least ten counts. The chain links TRBV9 to TRBJ1-1, with D unresolved. CDR1 is SGDLS, CDR2 YYNGEE, per germline. This CDR3 is 14 amino acids long. V lost 0 bases and J lost 3, with 9 bases in between. This chain's CDR3 is CASSVAAADTEAFF. The DNA for the CDR3 is TGTGCCAGCAGCGTAGCTGCTGCGGACACTGAAGCTTTCTTT.

This clonotype was observed at least ten times. The gene calls are TRBV9 and TRBJ2-6; D may be TRBD2 (6 bases). Germline CDR1 SGDLS, CDR2 YYNGEE. Trimming took off 0 bases at V and 5 bases at J, with 12 bases between the two ends. This CDR3 region has 16 residues. The CDR3 coding sequence is TGTGCCAGCAGCGTAGACGGAGGGGTAAGGGCCAACGTCCTGACTTTC. This sequence encodes CASSVDGGVRANVLTF.

This clonotype was found many times. V is TRBV15 and J is TRBJ1-3; D not resolved. The length of the CDR3 is 14 residues. The germline V gene encodes CDR1 LNHNV and CDR2 YYDKDF (reference sequence). V shed 5 bases and J shed 0 bases, with 8 bases lying between them. Here the CDR3 reads CATSFRGSGNTIYF. The CDR3 DNA reads TGTGCCACCAGCTTCCGGGGCTCTGGAAACACCATATATTTT.

This clonotype was picked up many times. DNA for the CDR3: TGTGCCAGCACCCAGACAGGAGTTGGGTACGAGCAGTACTTC. This sequence encodes CASTQTGVGYEQYF. The rearrangement uses TRBV28 and TRBJ2-7; possible D gene TRBD1, 6 bases. CDR1 MDHEN and CDR2 SYDVKM come from the germline V gene. The CDR3 extends over 14 amino acids. Trimming pared 7 bases from V and 4 bases from J, leaving 17 bases between.

There are many counts of this clonotype. This sequence joins TRBV6-1 and TRBJ2-2, with a tentative D call TRBD2 (6 bases). This CDR3 contains 14 residues. Per germline, CDR1 MNHNS and CDR2 SASEGT. V was clipped by 4 bases and J by 5 bases, with 11 bases between them. This chain's CDR3 is CASSVAGRTGELFF. CDR3 nucleotide sequence: TGTGCCAGCAGTGTTGCGGGGAGGACCGGGGAGCTGTTTTTT.